The T cell receptor beta chain under discussion was sequenced for a study of T cell responses to AZD1222 COVID-19 vaccine (dated by TCRdb to the early 2020s). With regard to the full study: A total of 230 to 250 trial participants underwent TCR sequencing, of whom nearly 210 had received two doses of AZD1222 and around 25 had received two doses of the MenACWY control vaccine. Trial participants were enrolled by age into 18-55, 56-69 and 70-plus year subgroups, with around 150, 28 and 57 TCR-sequenced participants respectively.

Beyond this particular receptor, the publication reports: The whole spike protein was spanned by vaccine-associated CD4 TCRs, and dominant responses were seen in regions 160-218 and 743-854. Conclusions about previously exposed vaccinees are limited, since just six AZD1222 recipients were seropositive for SARS-CoV-2 at baseline. Because no day 14 peak-response samples were available, the repertoires could be characterized only after the peak T cell response. After two AZD1222 doses, both the breadth and the depth of spike-specific TCRs were significantly higher than at day 0 and than in MenACWY recipients. Participants were mostly white British, with more females than males. The authors suggested clonal diversity may have been underestimated. In the small 56-69-year group, the increase in depth fell short of significance, most likely because of low power. Epitopes outside the regions mutated in the B.1.351 and B.1.1.7 variants were reportedly recognized by nearly half of the unique spike-specific TCRs.

Remarks on this clone: Its antigen target is currently unknown. No base quality values were provided; no much bigger clone lies one nucleotide off.

The CDR3 regions of human TCRbeta chains were analyzed by immunosequencing. For the original study's pipeline: Repertoire TCRs were matched against a reference library of SARS-CoV-2-specific TCRs generated with the MIRA antigen-specificity platform. Breadth meant the fraction of unique TCRs that were SARS-CoV-2-associated, whereas depth meant the fraction of total T cells that were SARS-CoV-2-associated. Each spike-specific TCR was assigned to its reactive spike region and to a CD4 or CD8 class using the MIRA data. Log10-transformed breadth and depth values were compared by one-way ANOVA with Sidak's multiple comparisons tests. TCRdb's version of the immuneACCESS table is confined to in-frame rearrangements and falls short of the full clone set. An unresolved V gene accounts for under half of the shortfall where checked; the remainder is of unknown origin. V, J and clone size are those of that table, while D and trimming were read from the DNA. Within this sample are approximately 210,000 clones, with about 94% of them counted one time only. The top ten clones comprise around 1.7% of the sample.

Trimming takes 2 bases off V and 5 bases off J; junction bases not matched to a gene: 2. Spanning cysteine to phenylalanine, the CDR3 consists of 13 amino acids. The sequence is cut down to CDR3 DNA, 39 bases in frame from base 1. The germline V gene yields MNHEY for CDR1 and SVGAGI for CDR2. The sample's time point label, in plain terms: about 28 days (+/-7) after the second vaccine dose. The treatment or condition label corresponds to: meningococcal conjugate vaccine given as trial control. Samples from vaccinated people were obtained from the UK trials COV001 and COV002, which included a single-blind randomized controlled phase 2/3 trial of AZD1222 (ChAdOx1 nCoV-19) in healthy adults. For TCRbeta chain sequencing, PBMC samples from trial participants were taken at day 0 and at day 28 after the second dose.

The sample was peripheral blood, taken 28 days after the second dose of the MenACWY control vaccine. The receptor comes from an adult who received the MenACWY meningococcal vaccine as a control. The rearranged segments are TRBV6-5 and TRBJ1-2; 7 bases in between match TRBD1. At the DNA level, the sequence is TGTGCCAGCAGTTACCAGACAGGGTATGGCTACACCTTC. The encoded protein is CASSYQTGYGYTF.